The rows below give T cell receptor beta chains drawn from one sample of a study of blood T cell repertoires in COVID-19. Method: immunoSEQ multiplex PCR; TCRdb's copy keeps in-frame clones and lacks some. The sample records hundreds of thousands of clones, around 87% being singletons. Sequenced material: PBMCs or T cells enriched from blood (not recorded which). All receptors come from a young man who had recovered from COVID-19. CDR3s include the opening cysteine and the closing phenylalanine or tryptophan.

V gene: TRBV7-2
J gene: TRBJ2-7
CDR3 protein: CASSATSGGSYEQYF

V gene: TRBV7-9
J gene: TRBJ1-1
CDR3 protein: CASSAHRESYTEAFF

V gene: TRBV5-1
J gene: TRBJ2-1
CDR3 protein: CASSLAQSGNNEQFF

V gene: TRBV4-1
J gene: TRBJ2-7
CDR3 protein: CASSQGLGQGGYEQYF

V gene: TRBV5-1
J gene: TRBJ2-3
CDR3 protein: CASRTSYSTDTQYF

V gene: TRBV11-2
J gene: TRBJ2-1
CDR3 protein: CASSQGGTTYNEQFF

V gene: TRBV18
J gene: TRBJ2-2
CDR3 protein: CASSPGREGIFNTGELFF

V gene: TRBV28
J gene: TRBJ1-5
CDR3 protein: CASSLIGGFSNQPQHF

V gene: TRBV28
J gene: TRBJ2-3
CDR3 protein: CASSRPASGKDTQYF

V gene: TRBV7-2
J gene: TRBJ1-4
CDR3 protein: CASSPNRDSEKLFF

V gene: TRBV27
J gene: TRBJ2-3
CDR3 protein: CASSSLAGGGTDTQYF

V gene: TRBV23-1
J gene: TRBJ1-2
CDR3 protein: CASSRLKPESYTF

V gene: TRBV29-1
J gene: TRBJ1-1
CDR3 protein: CSVRGERAFF

V gene: TRBV18
J gene: TRBJ2-2
CDR3 protein: CASSPPAGNTGELFF

V gene: TRBV19
J gene: TRBJ2-3
CDR3 protein: CASSSQGTDTQYF

V gene: TRBV6-5
J gene: TRBJ1-4
CDR3 protein: CASSSLGQGVEKLFF

V gene: TRBV2
J gene: TRBJ1-5
CDR3 protein: CASKNDSLGNQPQHF

V gene: TRBV4-1
J gene: TRBJ1-2
CDR3 protein: CASRPPGTGNGYTF

V gene: TRBV2
J gene: TRBJ1-6
CDR3 protein: CASSDEISYNSPLHF

V gene: TRBV7-2
J gene: TRBJ2-7
CDR3 protein: CASSSQAGLSSYEQYF

V gene: TRBV7-3
J gene: TRBJ2-1
CDR3 protein: CASSFSGRAYEQFF

V gene: TRBV4-1
J gene: TRBJ2-1
CDR3 protein: CASSQVSRNEQFF

V gene: TRBV28
J gene: TRBJ1-3
CDR3 protein: CASSYNPTGGNTIYF

V gene: TRBV2
J gene: TRBJ1-1
CDR3 protein: CASTKGSNTEAFF

V gene: TRBV7-9
J gene: TRBJ2-3
CDR3 protein: CASSPITDTQYF

V gene: TRBV27
J gene: TRBJ2-2
CDR3 protein: CASSPTGVQGTGELFF

V gene: TRBV11-2
J gene: TRBJ2-7
CDR3 protein: CASSSGGLASYEQYF

V gene: TRBV24-1
J gene: TRBJ2-3
CDR3 protein: CATSERPSLRGRTDTQYF

V gene: TRBV29-1
J gene: TRBJ2-7
CDR3 protein: CSVVGAGAYEQYF

V gene: TRBV10-3
J gene: TRBJ1-2
CDR3 protein: CAIGTGSFYGYTF

V gene: TRBV19
J gene: TRBJ1-1
CDR3 protein: CASNPSAGGEAFF

V gene: TRBV10-2
J gene: TRBJ2-2
CDR3 protein: CASSDGGPNTGELFF

V gene: TRBV12-5
J gene: TRBJ2-1
CDR3 protein: CASGLPMTGFRNEQFF

V gene: TRBV28
J gene: TRBJ2-2
CDR3 protein: CASSRISGGAGGELFF

V gene: TRBV5-5
J gene: TRBJ2-3
CDR3 protein: CASSFILGGTDTQYF

V gene: TRBV9
J gene: TRBJ1-1
CDR3 protein: CASSVLPGSEAFF

V gene: TRBV11-2
J gene: TRBJ2-7
CDR3 protein: CASSLGSRGYEQYF

V gene: TRBV5-1
J gene: TRBJ2-1
CDR3 protein: CASSLASKRVDEQFF

V gene: TRBV27
J gene: TRBJ2-7
CDR3 protein: CASRRGYEQYF

V gene: TRBV28
J gene: TRBJ2-2
CDR3 protein: CASSLLAAGGPTGELFF

V gene: TRBV5-1
J gene: TRBJ2-2
CDR3 protein: CASSLGTSSTGELFF

V gene: TRBV30
J gene: TRBJ1-3
CDR3 protein: CAWGQAGNTIYF

V gene: TRBV18
J gene: TRBJ2-5
CDR3 protein: CASSPPSGRETQYF

V gene: TRBV13
J gene: TRBJ2-7
CDR3 protein: CASSLVSGLGSYEQYF

V gene: TRBV2
J gene: TRBJ1-5
CDR3 protein: CASTAGNSNQPQHF

V gene: TRBV20-1
J gene: TRBJ2-3
CDR3 protein: CSASLVTPSTDTQYF

V gene: TRBV10-3
J gene: TRBJ1-5
CDR3 protein: CAVRQGSNQPQHF

V gene: TRBV28
J gene: TRBJ1-2
CDR3 protein: CASSSRMIRGSWGYTF

V gene: TRBV4-1
J gene: TRBJ2-1
CDR3 protein: CASSQDPPTSFNEQFF

V gene: TRBV6-2/TRBV6-3
J gene: TRBJ2-7
CDR3 protein: CASSYSSGRERSEQYF

V gene: TRBV5-6
J gene: TRBJ1-2
CDR3 protein: CASSSEYGYTF

V gene: TRBV2
J gene: TRBJ2-3
CDR3 protein: CASKRGTDTQYF

V gene: TRBV3-1/TRBV3-2
J gene: TRBJ2-3
CDR3 protein: CASSQGAGDTQYF